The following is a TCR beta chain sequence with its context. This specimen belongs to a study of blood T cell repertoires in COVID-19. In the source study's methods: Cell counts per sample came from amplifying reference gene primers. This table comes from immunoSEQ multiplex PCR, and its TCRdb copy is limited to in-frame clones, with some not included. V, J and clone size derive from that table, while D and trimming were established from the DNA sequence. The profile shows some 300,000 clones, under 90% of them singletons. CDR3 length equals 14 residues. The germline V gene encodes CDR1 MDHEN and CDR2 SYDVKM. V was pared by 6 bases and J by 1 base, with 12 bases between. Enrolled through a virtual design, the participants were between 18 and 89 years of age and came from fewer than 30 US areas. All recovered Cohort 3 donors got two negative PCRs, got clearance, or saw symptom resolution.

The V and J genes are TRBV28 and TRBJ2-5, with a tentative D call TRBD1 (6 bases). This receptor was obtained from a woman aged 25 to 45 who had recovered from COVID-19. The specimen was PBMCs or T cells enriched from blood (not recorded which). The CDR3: CASRRTETQETQYF. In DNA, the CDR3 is TGTGCCAGCAGACGGACAGAGACCCAAGAGACCCAGTACTTC.